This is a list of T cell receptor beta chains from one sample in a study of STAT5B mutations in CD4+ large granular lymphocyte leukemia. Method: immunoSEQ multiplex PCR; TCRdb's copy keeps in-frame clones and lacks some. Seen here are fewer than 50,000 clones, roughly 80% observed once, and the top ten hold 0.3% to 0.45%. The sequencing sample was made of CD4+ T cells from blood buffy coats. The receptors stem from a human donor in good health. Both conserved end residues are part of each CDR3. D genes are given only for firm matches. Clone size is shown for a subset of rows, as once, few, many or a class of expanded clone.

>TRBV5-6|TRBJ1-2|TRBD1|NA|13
TGTGCCAGCAGAGGAGGGGGCAACTATGGCTACACCTTC
CASRGGGNYGYTF
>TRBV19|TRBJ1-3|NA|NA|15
TGTGCCAGTACCCAGGCGAGGATGGCAGGAAACACCATATATTTT
CASTQARMAGNTIYF
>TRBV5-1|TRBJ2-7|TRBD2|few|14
TGCGCCAGCAGCTTAGCGGGAGGAGACTACGAGCAGTACTTC
CASSLAGGDYEQYF
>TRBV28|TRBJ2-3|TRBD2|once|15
TGTGCCAGCAGTCTTCCGGGTAGCGGGGGGGATACGCAGTATTTT
CASSLPGSGGDTQYF
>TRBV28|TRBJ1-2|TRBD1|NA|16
TGTGCCAGCATCCGGGGTGGGACAGGGGGATGGAGGGGCTACACCTTC
CASIRGGTGGWRGYTF
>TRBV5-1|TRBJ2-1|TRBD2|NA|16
TGCGCCAGCAGCCCTGTATCAGCGGGAGGTGGCAATGAGCAGTTCTTC
CASSPVSAGGGNEQFF
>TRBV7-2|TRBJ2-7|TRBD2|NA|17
TGTGCCAGCAGCTTAGCGTCCGGGGGGTTGGTTCCCTACGAGCAGTACTTC
CASSLASGGLVPYEQYF
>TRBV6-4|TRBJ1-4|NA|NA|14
TGTGCCAGCCTACGGTGTACAACTAATGAAAAACTGTTTTTT
CASLRCTTNEKLFF
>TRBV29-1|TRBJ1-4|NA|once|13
TGCAGCGTCCCGGGCCCCCGCAATGAAAAACTGTTTTTT
CSVPGPRNEKLFF
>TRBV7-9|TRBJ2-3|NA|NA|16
TGTGCCAGCAGCTTTCATCCAGGCCTCGTTAAAGATACGCAGTATTTT
CASSFHPGLVKDTQYF
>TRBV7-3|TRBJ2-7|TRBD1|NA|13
TGTGCCAGCAGCTTTGGGACAGGGGGAGAGCAGTACTTC
CASSFGTGGEQYF
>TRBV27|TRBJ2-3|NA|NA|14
TGTGCCAGCACGGAATTATGGGGCACAGATACGCAGTATTTT
CASTELWGTDTQYF
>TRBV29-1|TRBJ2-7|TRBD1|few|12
TGCAGCGTGCGGACAGGGGGCTACGAGCAGTACTTC
CSVRTGGYEQYF
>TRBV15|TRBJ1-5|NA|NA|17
TGTGCCACCAGCAGAGATCCCCCCGGACGGTCCAATCAGCCCCAGCATTTT
CATSRDPPGRSNQPQHF
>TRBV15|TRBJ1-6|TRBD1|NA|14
TGTGCCACCAGCAGACGACAGGGTGATTCACCCCTCCACTTT
CATSRRQGDSPLHF
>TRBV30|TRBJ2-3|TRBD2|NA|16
TGTGCCTGGAGTCGGGTAGCGGGAGTTGGTGTAGATACGCAGTATTTT
CAWSRVAGVGVDTQYF
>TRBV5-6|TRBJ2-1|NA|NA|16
TGTGCCAGCAACGTGGGACTTATAACGAAGGTCAATGAGCAGTTCTTC
CASNVGLITKVNEQFF